This T cell receptor beta chain originates from a study of cytomegalovirus exposure and HLA in healthy donors (dated by TCRdb to 2017 to 2019). Looking at the study overall: According to a later analysis, one platform produced both the 110 or so validation repertoires and the roughly 650 repertoires of the first cohort. High-throughput TCR immunosequencing, statistical association of individual TCRs with disease status, and machine learning were combined to predict cytomegalovirus infection status. Besides the first cohort of around 670 subjects, a separate validation cohort made up of 120 different subjects was used. The aim of the study was to test whether cataloging public T cell receptors could identify signatures of past pathogen exposure.

The donors belonged to the validation cohort of about 130 subjects, which was separate from the approximately 700-subject first cohort. Inclusive of the bounding cysteine and phenylalanine, the CDR3 is 14 residues long. CDR3 DNA is the only sequence kept; it has 42 bases, read in frame from the first base. Trimming takes 0 bases from V and 7 bases from J, and the germline ends sit 13 bases apart. Via the germline V gene, CDR1 is SGHDT and CDR2 YYEEEE. Regarding this clone: Its antigen is not yet known. Base-call qualities are not available, and no considerably larger clone is one nucleotide away.

The library was made by the immunoSEQ multiplex PCR assay. For the original study's pipeline: A statistical classification framework was built to diagnose cytomegalovirus status from the catalog of TCR beta chain sequences. TCRdb mirrors the immuneACCESS table, restricted to in-frame sequences. Some clones are absent from its copies; in checked studies, under half trace to an unresolved V gene, and the reason for the others is unknown. The V and J calls and clone size are taken from that table; D and trimming were inferred from the DNA. The sample records 300,000 to 400,000 clones, roughly 89% of which are singletons. The ten largest clones capture 0.83% of the sample. What the study reported, not specific to this receptor: In both the original and validation cohorts, the classifier was reported to diagnose cytomegalovirus status with high specificity and sensitivity. Most TCR sequences were seen in very few donors, while some public TCRs were found in many individuals. In a later analysis, TCRs clustered in the first cohort were found to also tend to co-occur in the 120 or so validation repertoires, with approximately 94% of cluster scores above 0. In vitro tests confirmed that a few of the cytomegalovirus-associated TCR beta chains recognize cytomegalovirus antigens. All 120 repertoires were used to score co-occurrence in the validation cohort in a later analysis, because that analysis had no HLA typing for the cohort. It was suggested by the authors that the approach could potentially be generalized to other disease states and immunological phenotypes. The study listed 164 TCR beta chains as associated with cytomegalovirus.

The sequencing sample was made of PBMCs. The TCR originated in a woman between 18 and 30 years old in good health and CMV-seronegative. The V gene is TRBV5-6 and the J gene is TRBJ1-2, with TRBD1 tentatively as D gene (5 bases match). The CDR3 protein sequence reads: CASSLAGRVAGYTF. The DNA sequence is TGTGCCAGCAGCTTGGCTGGCAGGGTGGCTGGCTACACCTTC.